This TCR beta chain was obtained from a study of cytomegalovirus exposure and HLA in healthy donors. General observations from the study: CMV antigen specificity of three CMV-associated chains was confirmed in vitro. A later analysis found first-cohort TCR clusters tended to co-occur in the 120 validation repertoires.

Germline CDR1 reads LGHNA; CDR2 reads YSLEER. Between the trimmed V and J ends, which lost 2 bases and 0 bases, there was a span of 9 bases. This CDR3 spans 15 amino acids. Assay used: immunoSEQ multiplex PCR; TCRdb lists only in-frame clones, some missing. The sample holds some 69,000 clones; roughly 95% are singletons and the top ten take 4.5%. On this clone itself: The antigen is undetermined.

The receptor was isolated from a woman under 30 in good health and CMV-seropositive. The V and J genes are TRBV4-3 and TRBJ2-3; D gene uncertain. Material: PBMCs. The CDR3, as DNA: TGCGCCAGCAGCCAACTCACTTCTAGCACAGATACGCAGTATTTT. The encoded protein is CASSQLTSSTDTQYF.